A selection of T cell receptor beta chains follows, all from one sample in a study of regulatory and conventional T cells in RAG deficiency. Some clones are missing from TCRdb's copy, which holds only in-frame ones; the method was immunoSEQ multiplex PCR. Of approximately 30,000 clones in the sample, approximately 96% were seen once. These data were likewise used in another study, on regulatory T cells.

Sequencing used CD25- CD4+ T cells sorted from blood. These receptors all come from a human donor in good health. Both conserved end residues are part of each CDR3. D genes are given only for firm matches. Part of the rows lack a size; the others show once, few, many or a class for expanded clones.

d_gene	v_gene	j_gene	abundance	CDR3nt	CDR3aa
NA	TRBV29-1	TRBJ1-1	NA	TGCAGCGTTGACCAACAGACTAAGAACACTGAAGCTTTCTTT	CSVDQQTKNTEAFF
NA	TRBV19	TRBJ1-1	few	TGTGCCAGTACCCAGAACACTGAAGCTTTCTTT	CASTQNTEAFF
TRBD1	TRBV6-5	TRBJ1-2	NA	TGTGCCAGCACTGAGGACAGGGGGCGTTTTCGGTACACCTTC	CASTEDRGRFRYTF
NA	TRBV6-5	TRBJ2-5	NA	TGTGCCAGCAGTTACGGCGGGATGCAAGAGACCCAGTACTTC	CASSYGGMQETQYF
NA	TRBV30	TRBJ2-4	once	TGTGCCTGGAGCGCAGGGGAAGCCAAAAACATTCAGTACTTC	CAWSAGEAKNIQYF
NA	TRBV19	TRBJ1-6	NA	TGTGCCTCCTCCCCGGACAGCAGGTCACCCCTCCACTTT	CASSPDSRSPLHF
TRBD1	TRBV6-6	TRBJ1-4	once	TGTGCCAGCAGTTACGGCAGGGGGCCGTCTGAAAAACTGTTTTTT	CASSYGRGPSEKLFF
TRBD1	TRBV28	TRBJ2-7	NA	TGTGCCAGCAGTTTACCGGGACAGGGGGCCTACGAGCAGTACTTC	CASSLPGQGAYEQYF
NA	TRBV7-8	TRBJ2-2	NA	TGTGCCAGCAGCCCTAGGAGGGCGAACACCGGGGAGCTGTTTTTT	CASSPRRANTGELFF
TRBD2	TRBV5-1	TRBJ2-1	NA	TGCGCCAGCAGCTTGGGTGGCGGGAGGTCCTACAATGAGCAGTTCTTC	CASSLGGGRSYNEQFF
NA	TRBV7-2	TRBJ1-2	NA	TGTGCCAGCAGTCACGCGGGCTCATCTAACTATGGCTACACCTTC	CASSHAGSSNYGYTF
NA	TRBV29-1	TRBJ1-1	NA	TGCAGCGTCCTTGGGGGGGTAAACACTGAAGCTTTCTTT	CSVLGGVNTEAFF
NA	TRBV30	TRBJ2-2	NA	TGTGCCTGGAGTCGAGGGGGGGAGCTGTTTTTT	CAWSRGGELFF
NA	TRBV28	TRBJ1-2	NA	TGTGCCAGCAGTTTAAGAAGAGCGGTCTATGGCTACACCTTC	CASSLRRAVYGYTF
TRBD2	TRBV9	TRBJ2-1	NA	TGTGCCAGCAGCGCCCCGCGGGAGAAGTACAATGAGCAGTTCTTC	CASSAPREKYNEQFF
NA	TRBV5-8	TRBJ2-7	NA	TGTGCCAGCAGCTCGCCGGGGGAGCTGGGGGTAAGCCACGAGCAGTACTTC	CASSSPGELGVSHEQYF
TRBD1	TRBV7-9	TRBJ1-1	NA	TGTGCCAGCAGCTTCCGTAGGGGGCGTAACACTGAAGCTTTCTTT	CASSFRRGRNTEAFF